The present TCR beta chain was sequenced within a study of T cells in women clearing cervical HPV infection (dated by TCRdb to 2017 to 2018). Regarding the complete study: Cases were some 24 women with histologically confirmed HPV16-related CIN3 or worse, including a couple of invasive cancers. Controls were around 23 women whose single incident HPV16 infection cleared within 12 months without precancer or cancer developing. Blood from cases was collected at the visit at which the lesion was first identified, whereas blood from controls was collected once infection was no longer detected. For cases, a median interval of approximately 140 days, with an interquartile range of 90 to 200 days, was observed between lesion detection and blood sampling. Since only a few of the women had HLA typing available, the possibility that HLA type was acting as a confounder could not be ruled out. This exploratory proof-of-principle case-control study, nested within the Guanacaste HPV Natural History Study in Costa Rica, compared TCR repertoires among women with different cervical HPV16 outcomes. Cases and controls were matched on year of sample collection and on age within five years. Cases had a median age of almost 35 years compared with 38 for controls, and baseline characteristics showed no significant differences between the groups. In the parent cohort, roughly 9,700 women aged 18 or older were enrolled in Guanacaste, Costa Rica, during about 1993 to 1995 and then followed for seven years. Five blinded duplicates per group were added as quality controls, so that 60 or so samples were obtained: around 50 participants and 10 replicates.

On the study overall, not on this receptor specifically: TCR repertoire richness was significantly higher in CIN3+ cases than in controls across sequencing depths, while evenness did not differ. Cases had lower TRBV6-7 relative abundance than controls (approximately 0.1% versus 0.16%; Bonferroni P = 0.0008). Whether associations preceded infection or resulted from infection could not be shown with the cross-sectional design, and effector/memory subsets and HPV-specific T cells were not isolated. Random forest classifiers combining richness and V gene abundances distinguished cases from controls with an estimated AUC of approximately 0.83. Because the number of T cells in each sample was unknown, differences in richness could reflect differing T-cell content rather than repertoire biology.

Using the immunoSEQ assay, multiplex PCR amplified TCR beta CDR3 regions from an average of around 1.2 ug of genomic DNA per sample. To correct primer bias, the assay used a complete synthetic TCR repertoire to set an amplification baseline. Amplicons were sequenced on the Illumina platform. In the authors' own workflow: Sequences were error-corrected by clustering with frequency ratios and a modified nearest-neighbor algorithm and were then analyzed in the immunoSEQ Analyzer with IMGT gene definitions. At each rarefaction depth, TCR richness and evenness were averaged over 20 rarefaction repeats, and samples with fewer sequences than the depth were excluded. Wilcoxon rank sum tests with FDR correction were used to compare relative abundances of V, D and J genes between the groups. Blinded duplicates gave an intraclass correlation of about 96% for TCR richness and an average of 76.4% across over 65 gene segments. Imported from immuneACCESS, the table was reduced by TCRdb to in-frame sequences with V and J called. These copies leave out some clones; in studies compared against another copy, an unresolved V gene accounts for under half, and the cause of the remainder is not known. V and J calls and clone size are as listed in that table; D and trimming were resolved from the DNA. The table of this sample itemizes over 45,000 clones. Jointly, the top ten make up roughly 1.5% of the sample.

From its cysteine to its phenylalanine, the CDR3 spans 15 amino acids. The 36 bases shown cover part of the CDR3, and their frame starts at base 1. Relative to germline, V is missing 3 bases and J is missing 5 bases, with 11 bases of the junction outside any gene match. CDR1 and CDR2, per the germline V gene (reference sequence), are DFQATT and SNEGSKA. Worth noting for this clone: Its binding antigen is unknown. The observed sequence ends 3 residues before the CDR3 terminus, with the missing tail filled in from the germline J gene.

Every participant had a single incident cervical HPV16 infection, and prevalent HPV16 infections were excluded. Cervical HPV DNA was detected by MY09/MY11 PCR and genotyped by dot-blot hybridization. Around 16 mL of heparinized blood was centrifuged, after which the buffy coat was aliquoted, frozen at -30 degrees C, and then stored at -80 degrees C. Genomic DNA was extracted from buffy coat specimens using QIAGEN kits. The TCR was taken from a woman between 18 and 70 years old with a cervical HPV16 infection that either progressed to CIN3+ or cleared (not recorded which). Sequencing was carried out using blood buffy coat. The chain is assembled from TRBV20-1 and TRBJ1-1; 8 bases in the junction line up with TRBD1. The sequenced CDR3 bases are TGCAGTGCTAGTAAGGCAGGGGGCGCGTCGACTGAA. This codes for CSASKAGGASTE. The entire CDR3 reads CSASKAGGASTEAFF.